Listed below are T cell receptor beta chains from one sample, sequenced in a study of cytomegalovirus exposure and HLA in healthy donors. Libraries were prepared by immunoSEQ multiplex PCR; TCRdb keeps only in-frame clonotypes and omits some of them. This table has about 150,000 clones, approximately 83% appearing once. Specimen: PBMCs. All receptors come from a boy aged 2 to 9 in good health and CMV-seronegative. Each CDR3 is given with its conserved first and last residue. Fields, in order: clone size, V gene, CDR3 protein. Clone size appears in some rows only: once, few, many, or a class for an expanded clone.

few,TRBV10-3,CAISGGINSGGNSPSYNEQFF
-,TRBV28,CASSLDGQGAHQPQHF
few,TRBV6-1,CASSDAYEQYF
-,TRBV7-9,CASTPPRAGGGAAYGYTF
-,TRBV7-9,CASRYAPGGGEGYTF
-,TRBV7-2,CASTWDRGRGTDTQYF
-,TRBV6-6,CASSAGRVTEAFF
-,TRBV7-9,CASSGTAYEQYF
-,TRBV6-1,CASRLRAGSNQPQHF
-,TRBV4-2,CASSQDLRGELFF
-,TRBV2,CASSENLRLAGREQFF
-,TRBV30,CAWSPTGNTEAFF
-,TRBV9,CASSADVLVNEQFF
-,TRBV15,CATSRDSEETQYF
-,TRBV7-2,CASRTTSGISYEQYF
-,TRBV5-6,CASSLGRRDTDTQYF
-,TRBV27,CASSPKAGVYNGELFF
-,TRBV11-2,CASSQISGQETQYF
few,TRBV2,CASSRGLPRGDTQYF
-,TRBV5-6,CASSLRTSGYNEQFF
-,TRBV7-9,CASSQTSPEANEQFF
-,TRBV14,CASSQDGRQNTEAFF
-,TRBV5-6,CASSLAFYEQYF